What follows are 23 T cell receptor beta chains derived from one specimen sequenced in a study of T cell responses to AZD1222 COVID-19 vaccine. Profiling relied on immunoSEQ multiplex PCR, and the TCRdb table lists in-frame clones only, not all of them. The sample yields over 150,000 clones, about 93% seen once. Sequencing used peripheral blood, obtained 28 days after the second dose of the MenACWY control vaccine. The source of these receptors is an adult who received the MenACWY meningococcal vaccine as a control.

The chain joins TRBV7-6 to TRBJ1-6, with D tentatively TRBD1 (6 bases). The CDR3 contains 15 residues. Deletions cut 2 bases from V and 7 bases from J, with 12 bases between. Germline values: CDR1 SGHVS, CDR2 FNYEAQ. The CDR3 sequence is CASSLRQVRNSPLHF. The CDR3 DNA follows: TGTGCCAGCAGCTTACGACAGGTTCGGAATTCACCCCTCCACTTT.

The chain uses TRBV5-6 and TRBJ2-1; D is possibly TRBD2 (7 bases). The CDR3 is 15 amino acids. With 1 base removed from V and 2 bases from J, the gap between germline ends came to 10 bases. From germline, CDR1 is SGHDT and CDR2 YYEEEE. This CDR3 reads CASSLSGGPYNEQFF. The CDR3 DNA reads as TGTGCCAGCAGCTTGTCCGGGGGGCCCTACAATGAGCAGTTCTTC.

The V gene is TRBV18, the J gene TRBJ2-7, with 8 nucleotides matching TRBD1. CDR1 and CDR2 (germline): KGHSH, LQKENI. Unmatched junction bases numbered 10, after V lost 3 bases and J lost 0 bases. CDR3 size: 17 residues. The CDR3 spells CASSPREGQASSYEQYF. CDR3 coding DNA: TGTGCCAGCTCACCCAGAGAGGGACAGGCGAGCTCCTACGAGCAGTACTTC.

This clone has a handful of counts. The V gene is TRBV5-4, the J gene TRBJ2-2; D perhaps matches TRBD1 (6 bases). Trimming removed 0 bases from V and 6 bases from J, with 12 bases in between. The germline V gene encodes CDR1 SGHNT and CDR2 YYREEE (reference sequence). The CDR3 sequence is 15 residues long. CDR3 sequence reads: CASSLERGGAGELFF. The CDR3 nucleotides are TGTGCCAGCAGCTTGGAACGAGGGGGAGCCGGGGAGCTGTTTTTT. The full variable domain, completed using reference TRBV5-4 and TRBJ2-2, is ETGVTQSPTHLIKTRGQQVTLRCSSQSGHNTVSWYQQALGQGPQFIFQYYREEENGRGNFPPRFSGLQFPNYSSELNVNALELDDSALYLCASSLERGGAGELFFGEGSRLTVL.

CDR3 nucleotide sequence: TGCGCCAGCAGCCAAAAGTTTGGGGGAGGGAGGGAAAAACTGTTTTTT. This gives the protein CASSQKFGGGREKLFF. The J gene is TRBJ1-4, the V gene TRBV4-3; D is possibly TRBD1 (5 bases). CDR1 is LGHNA and CDR2 is YSLEER in the germline V gene. V was shortened by 2 bases and J by 8 bases, with 18 bases between the two germline ends. The CDR3 totals 16 residues.

The chain recombines TRBV6-4 with TRBJ1-1, with TRBD1 matching 7 bases. Germline V gene sequence: CDR1 MRHNA, CDR2 SNTAGT. The J segment lost 1 base and the V segment lost 6 bases, leaving 2 bases of the junction unmatched. The CDR3 consists of 13 residues. The CDR3 here is CASSDRENTEAFF. In DNA form, the CDR3 reads TGTGCCAGCAGCGACAGGGAGAACACTGAAGCTTTCTTT.

V usage is TRBV4-3 and J usage is TRBJ2-7; the D call may be TRBD1 or TRBD2 (5 bases each). The V end lost 0 bases, the J end lost 6 bases, and 12 bases lay between the germline ends. CDR3 length: 14 amino acids. Per the germline V gene, CDR1 is LGHNA and CDR2 is YSLEER. In DNA, the CDR3 is TGCGCCAGCAGCCAAGAAAAGGGTGGGACCGAGCAGTACTTC. As protein: CASSQEKGGTEQYF.

This sequence joins TRBV6-6 and TRBJ2-1; 11 nucleotides align to TRBD1. Germline V gene sequence: CDR1 MNHNY, CDR2 SVGAGI (reference sequence). The junction had 7 bases not matched to a gene; V was cut back by 5 bases and J by 4 bases. This CDR3 contains 16 residues. The chain's CDR3 is CASSLRTGGRYNEQFF. The CDR3 DNA sequence: TGTGCCAGCAGTCTCCGGACAGGGGGCCGTTACAATGAGCAGTTCTTC.

V is TRBV19 and J is TRBJ1-4; D remains unclear. This CDR3 is built from 14 residues. Germline V lookup: CDR1 LNHDA, CDR2 SQIVND (reference sequence). V lost 5 bases and J lost 7, with 14 bases in between. CDR3 in amino acids: CASSPIFEFEKLFF. Written as DNA, the CDR3 is TGTGCCAGTAGTCCAATCTTCGAGTTTGAAAAACTGTTTTTT.

The chain recombines TRBV11-2 with TRBJ2-5; D possibly corresponds to TRBD2 (5 bases). This CDR3 is 12 amino acids long. V was clipped by 6 bases and J by 3 bases, with 8 bases between them. The germline CDR1 and CDR2 sequences are SGHAT and FQNNGV. CDR3 bases: TGTGCCAGCAGATGGGGAGAAGAGACCCAGTACTTC. As protein: CASRWGEETQYF. Variable domain in full (rest from reference TRBV11-2 and TRBJ2-5): EAGVAQSPRYKIIEKRQSVAFWCNPISGHATLYWYQQILGQGPKLLIQFQNNGVVDDSQLPKDRFSAERLKGVDSTLKIQPAKLEDSAVYLCASRWGEETQYFGPGTRLLVL.

The chain joins TRBV27 to TRBJ1-1; D ambiguous. This CDR3 is 14 amino acids long. V was clipped by 8 bases and J by 3 bases, with 16 bases between them. Germline V lookup: CDR1 MNHEY, CDR2 SMNVEV (reference sequence). CDR3 sequence (DNA): TGTGCCAGCCGGCGGGTTTCGGAATACACTGAAGCTTTCTTT. It translates to CASRRVSEYTEAFF.

V gene TRBV10-1 combines with J gene TRBJ2-1; D assignment may be TRBD1 or TRBD2 (6 bases each). There are 17 residues in the CDR3. Germline-derived CDR1 and CDR2 are WNHNN and SYGVQD (reference sequence). Trimming took off 0 bases at V and 4 bases at J, with 16 bases between the two ends. Here the CDR3 DNA reads TGCGCCAGCAGTGAGTCTCGGCGGGGACATAAATACAATGAGCAGTTCTTC. Amino acids: CASSESRRGHKYNEQFF.

The chain is built from TRBV19 and TRBJ1-4, with 7 nucleotides matching TRBD1. The J segment lost 3 bases and the V segment lost 5 bases, leaving 6 bases of the junction unmatched. The germline V gene has CDR1 LNHDA and CDR2 SQIVND (reference sequence). The CDR3 sequence is 15 residues long. The CDR3 here is CASSVKGAPNEKLFF. The CDR3 nucleotides are TGTGCCAGTAGTGTGAAGGGGGCACCTAATGAAAAACTGTTTTTT. The full variable domain, rest sourced from reference TRBV19 and TRBJ1-4, is DGGITQSPKYLFRKEGQNVTLSCEQNLNHDAMYWYRQDPGQGLRLIYYSQIVNDFQKGDIAEGYSVSREKKESFPLTVTSAQKNPTAFYLCASSVKGAPNEKLFFGSGTQLSVL.

The chain carries TRBV6-5 and TRBJ1-1; D not resolved. V dropped 3 bases and J dropped 0 bases, with 11 bases sitting between them. This CDR3 has 15 amino acids. CDR1 and CDR2 from the germline V gene are MNHEY and SVGAGI. The CDR3 here is CASSYEGGMNTEAFF. CDR3 sequence (DNA): TGTGCCAGCAGTTATGAGGGAGGCATGAACACTGAAGCTTTCTTT.

The chain employs TRBV28 and TRBJ1-1; unclear D gene. Looked up from germline, CDR1 is MDHEN and CDR2 is SYDVKM. This CDR3 has 14 residues. The V end was cut by 6 bases, the J end by 12 bases, with 23 bases between. The DNA of the CDR3 is TGTGCCAGCAGCTTTTCCCCTCCACCCCCGCCTCCTTTCTTT. As protein: CASSFSPPPPPPFF. The variable domain in full, with the rest retrieved from reference TRBV28 and TRBJ1-1, is DVKVTQSSRYLVKRTGEKVFLECVQDMDHENMFWYRQDPGLGLRLIYFSYDVKMKEKGDIPEGYSVSREKKERFSLILESASTNQTSMYLCASSFSPPPPPPFFGQGTRLTVV.

The chain couples TRBV7-2 to TRBJ1-5, with D possibly TRBD1 on 5 matching bases. Looked up from germline, CDR1 is SGHTA and CDR2 is FQGNSA. The germline V and J ends were trimmed by 0 bases and 0 bases, with 9 bases remaining between them. This CDR3 spans 16 amino acids. CDR3 in DNA: TGTGCCAGCAGCTTAGCGACAGCCTTTAGCAATCAGCCCCAGCATTTT. This gives the protein CASSLATAFSNQPQHF.

The chain is built from TRBV5-1 and TRBJ2-3; the match to TRBD2 covers 8 bases. Germline V gene lookup returns CDR1 SGHRS and CDR2 YFSETQ. The CDR3 has 14 amino acids. After removal of 3 bases from V and 6 bases from J, the junction contained 6 bases not matched to a gene. In DNA, the CDR3 is TGCGCCAGCAGCTACGGGGGGGCCAGGGATACGCAGTATTTT. Protein: CASSYGGARDTQYF.

This clone was seen just once. The rearrangement uses TRBV19 and TRBJ1-1; D uncertain. CDR1 and CDR2 from the germline V gene are LNHDA and SQIVND (reference sequence). Trimming stripped 6 bases from V and 1 base from J, with 9 bases between. This CDR3 spans 13 amino acids. CDR3 protein: CASSDMRNTEAFF. CDR3 nucleotide sequence: TGTGCCAGTAGCGACATGAGGAACACTGAAGCTTTCTTT.

The chain carries TRBV19 and TRBJ2-5; TRBD1 agrees at 9 bases. Germline V gives CDR1 LNHDA, CDR2 SQIVND (reference sequence). This CDR3 contains 17 residues. V trimming: 4 bases; J trimming: 2 bases; junction bases outside the gene matches: 11. In DNA form, the CDR3 reads TGTGCCAGTAGTACATATACCGGGACAGGGTCTCAAGAGACCCAGTACTTC. Translating gives CASSTYTGTGSQETQYF.

This clone was counted a single time. The V and J genes are TRBV27 and TRBJ1-2, with D hard to call. The germline gives CDR1 MNHEY, CDR2 SMNVEV (reference sequence). This CDR3 comprises 13 residues. V lost 5 bases and J 4 bases, leaving 11 bases between the germline ends. This chain's CDR3 is CASSLTRGYGYTF. For the CDR3, the DNA is TGTGCCAGCAGTCTAACAAGAGGCTATGGCTACACCTTC.

This chain uses TRBV6-5 with TRBJ1-5, with 7 bases identical to TRBD1. The length of the CDR3 is 13 residues. V shed 8 bases, J shed 4 bases, and the junction held 5 bases outside the gene matches. CDR1 is MNHEY and CDR2 is SVGAGI in the germline V gene. The chain's CDR3 is CASGGTDNQPQHF. The CDR3 DNA sequence: TGTGCCAGCGGCGGGACAGATAATCAGCCCCAGCATTTT.

The rearrangement links TRBV6-5 to TRBJ1-6; D remains ambiguous. The V end lost 2 bases, the J end lost 4 bases, and 6 bases lay between the germline ends. This CDR3 region has 14 residues. CDR1 is MNHEY and CDR2 is SVGAGI in the germline V gene. The CDR3 here is CASSYSHYNSPLHF. The CDR3 DNA reads TGTGCCAGCAGTTACAGCCATTATAATTCACCCCTCCACTTT.

CDR3 in DNA: TGTGCCAGCAGCCAAGGTGCTAGCGGGGGGAAAGAGACCCAGTACTTC. It translates to CASSQGASGGKETQYF. The gene calls are TRBV4-2 and TRBJ2-5; 11 bases are shared with TRBD2. The V and J ends lost 1 base and 3 bases, in that order; junction bases with no gene match: 4. The CDR3 is 16 residues long. CDR1 and CDR2 from the germline V gene are LGHNA and YNFKEQ.